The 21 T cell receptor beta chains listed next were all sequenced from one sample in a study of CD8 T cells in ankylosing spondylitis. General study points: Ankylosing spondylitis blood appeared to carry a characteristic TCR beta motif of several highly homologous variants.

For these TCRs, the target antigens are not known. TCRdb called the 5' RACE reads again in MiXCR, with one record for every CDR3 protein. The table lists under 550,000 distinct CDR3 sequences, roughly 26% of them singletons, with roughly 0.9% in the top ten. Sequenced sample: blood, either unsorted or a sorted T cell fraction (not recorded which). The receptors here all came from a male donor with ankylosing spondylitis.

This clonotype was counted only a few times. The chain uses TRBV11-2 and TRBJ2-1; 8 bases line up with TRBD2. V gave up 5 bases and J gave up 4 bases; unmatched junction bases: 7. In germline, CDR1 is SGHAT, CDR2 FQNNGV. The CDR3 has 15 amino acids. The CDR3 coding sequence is TGTGCCAGCAGCCACGGGGGCGGGGGGTACAATGAGCAGTTCTTC. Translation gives CASSHGGGGYNEQFF.

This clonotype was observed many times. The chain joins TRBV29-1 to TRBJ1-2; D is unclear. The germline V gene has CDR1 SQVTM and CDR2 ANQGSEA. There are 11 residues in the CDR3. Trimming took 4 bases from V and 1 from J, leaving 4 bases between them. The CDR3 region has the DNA TGCAGCGTTGCCAGTAACTATGGCTACACCTTC. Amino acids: CSVASNYGYTF.

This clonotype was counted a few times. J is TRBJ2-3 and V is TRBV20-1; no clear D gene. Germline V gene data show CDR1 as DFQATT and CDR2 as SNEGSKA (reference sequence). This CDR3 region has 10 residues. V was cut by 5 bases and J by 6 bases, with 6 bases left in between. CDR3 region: CSARSDTQYF. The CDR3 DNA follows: TGCAGTGCTCGGTCCGATACGCAGTATTTT.

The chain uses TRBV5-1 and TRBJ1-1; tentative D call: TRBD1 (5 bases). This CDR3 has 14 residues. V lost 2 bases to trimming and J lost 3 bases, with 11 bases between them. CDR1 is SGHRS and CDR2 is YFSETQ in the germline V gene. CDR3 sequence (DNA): TGCGCCAGCAGCTTCGACTGGGGGGACACTGAAGCTTTCTTT. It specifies CASSFDWGDTEAFF.

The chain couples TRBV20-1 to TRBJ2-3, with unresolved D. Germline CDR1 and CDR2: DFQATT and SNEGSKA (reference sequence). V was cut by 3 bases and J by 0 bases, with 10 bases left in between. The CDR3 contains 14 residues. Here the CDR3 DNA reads TGCAGTGCTAGGAGCTACACTAGCACAGATACGCAGTATTTT. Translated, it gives CSARSYTSTDTQYF.

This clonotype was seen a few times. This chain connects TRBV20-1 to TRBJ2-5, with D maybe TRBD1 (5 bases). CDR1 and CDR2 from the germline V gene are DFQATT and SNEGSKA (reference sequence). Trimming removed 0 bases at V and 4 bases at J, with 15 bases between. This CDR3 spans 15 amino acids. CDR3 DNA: TGCAGTGCTAGAGAGTCGGGCAGGGCCTTAGAGACCCAGTACTTC. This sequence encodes CSARESGRALETQYF.

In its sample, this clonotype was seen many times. This chain's CDR3 is CSSMILGVGYNEQFF. The CDR3 DNA sequence: TGCAGTTCTATGATACTTGGTGTGGGATACAATGAGCAGTTCTTC. The J gene is TRBJ2-1, the V gene TRBV20-1; no firm D call. Trimming removed 8 bases from V and 4 bases from J, with 21 bases in between. The germline V gene encodes CDR1 DFQATT and CDR2 SNEGSKA (reference sequence). CDR3 length: 15 amino acids.

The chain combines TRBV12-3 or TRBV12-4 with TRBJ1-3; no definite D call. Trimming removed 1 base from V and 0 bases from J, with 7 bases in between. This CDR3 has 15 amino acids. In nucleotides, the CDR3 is TGTGCCAGCAGTTTAGGGTCGTTCTCTGGAAACACCATATATTTT. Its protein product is CASSLGSFSGNTIYF.

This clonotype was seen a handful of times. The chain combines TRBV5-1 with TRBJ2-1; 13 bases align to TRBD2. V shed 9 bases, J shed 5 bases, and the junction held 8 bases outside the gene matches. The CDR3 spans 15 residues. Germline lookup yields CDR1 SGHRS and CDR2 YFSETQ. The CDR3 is CATSSGLAGHNEQFF. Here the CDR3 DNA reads TGCGCCACATCATCGGGACTAGCGGGACACAATGAGCAGTTCTTC.

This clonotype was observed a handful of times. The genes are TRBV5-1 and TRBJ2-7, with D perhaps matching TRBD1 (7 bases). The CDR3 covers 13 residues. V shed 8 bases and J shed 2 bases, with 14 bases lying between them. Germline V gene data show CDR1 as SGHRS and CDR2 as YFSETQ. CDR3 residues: CASTGGGAYEQYF. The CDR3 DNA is TGCGCCAGTACTGGAGGGGGCGCCTACGAGCAGTACTTC. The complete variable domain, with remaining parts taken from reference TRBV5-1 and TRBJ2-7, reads KAGVTQTPRYLIKTRGQQVTLSCSPISGHRSVSWYQQTPGQGLQFLFEYFSETQRNKGNFPGRFSGRQFSNSRSEMNVSTLELGDSALYLCASTGGGAYEQYFGPGTRLTVT.

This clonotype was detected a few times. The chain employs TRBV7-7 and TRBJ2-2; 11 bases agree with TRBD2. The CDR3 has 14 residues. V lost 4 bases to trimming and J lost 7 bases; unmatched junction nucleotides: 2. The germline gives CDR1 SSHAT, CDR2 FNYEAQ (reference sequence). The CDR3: CASSSLAGGGELFF. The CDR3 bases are TGTGCCAGCAGCTCGCTAGCGGGAGGCGGGGAGCTGTTTTTT.

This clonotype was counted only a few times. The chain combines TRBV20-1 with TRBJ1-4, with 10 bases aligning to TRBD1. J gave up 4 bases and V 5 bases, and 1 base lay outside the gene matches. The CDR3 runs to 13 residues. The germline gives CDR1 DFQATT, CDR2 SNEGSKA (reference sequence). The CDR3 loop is CSAGDRGNEKLFF. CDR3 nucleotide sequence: TGCAGTGCTGGGGACAGGGGTAATGAAAAACTGTTTTTT.

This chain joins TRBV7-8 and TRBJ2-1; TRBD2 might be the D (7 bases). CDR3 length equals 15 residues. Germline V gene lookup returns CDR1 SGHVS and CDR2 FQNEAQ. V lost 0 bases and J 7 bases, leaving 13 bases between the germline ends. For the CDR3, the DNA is TGTGCCAGCAGCTTAGCGGGCGGGGGCGGGAATGAGCAGTTCTTC. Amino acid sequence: CASSLAGGGGNEQFF.

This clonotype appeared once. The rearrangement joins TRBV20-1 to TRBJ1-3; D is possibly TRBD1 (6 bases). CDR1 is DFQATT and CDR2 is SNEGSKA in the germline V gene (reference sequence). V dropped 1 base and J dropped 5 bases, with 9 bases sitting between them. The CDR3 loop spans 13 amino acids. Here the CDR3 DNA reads TGCAGTGCTAGAGGGCAGGGGAGAAACACCATATATTTT. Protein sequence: CSARGQGRNTIYF.

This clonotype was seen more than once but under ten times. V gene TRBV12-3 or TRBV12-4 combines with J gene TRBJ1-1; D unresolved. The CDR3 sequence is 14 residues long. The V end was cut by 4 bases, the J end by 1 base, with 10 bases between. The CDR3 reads CASSYQSTNTEAFF. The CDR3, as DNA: TGTGCCAGCAGTTATCAATCGACGAACACTGAAGCTTTCTTT.

Written as DNA, the CDR3 is TGTGCCAGCAGCTTAAACCAGGGGGCGTCTGGAAACACCATATATTTT. Residues: CASSLNQGASGNTIYF. This sequence joins TRBV7-9 and TRBJ1-3, with TRBD1 matching over 8 bases. Germline CDR1 reads SEHNR; CDR2 reads FQNEAQ (reference sequence). The CDR3 is made up of 16 amino acids. J was trimmed by 1 base and V by 2 bases; bases with no gene match: 4.

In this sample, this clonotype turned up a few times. This CDR3 reads CASSPLAGAYEQYF. In DNA, the CDR3 is TGTGCCAGCAGTCCGCTAGCGGGGGCCTACGAGCAGTACTTC. The rearrangement uses TRBV12-3 or TRBV12-4 and TRBJ2-7; 10 positions match TRBD2. V was pared by 5 bases and J by 2 bases, with 3 bases of the junction left unmatched. The CDR3 loop spans 14 amino acids.

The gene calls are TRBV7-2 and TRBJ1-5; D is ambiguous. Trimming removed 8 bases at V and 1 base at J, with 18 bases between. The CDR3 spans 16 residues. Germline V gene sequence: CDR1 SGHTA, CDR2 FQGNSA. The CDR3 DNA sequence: TGTGCCAGCTTCTTAGCGCTTGGCGGCAGCAATCAGCCCCAGCATTTT. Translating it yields CASFLALGGSNQPQHF.

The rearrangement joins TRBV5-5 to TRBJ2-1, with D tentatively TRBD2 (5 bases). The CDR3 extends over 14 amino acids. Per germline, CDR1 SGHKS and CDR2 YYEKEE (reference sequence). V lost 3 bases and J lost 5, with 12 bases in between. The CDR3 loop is CASSSTAANNEQFF. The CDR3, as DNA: TGTGCCAGCAGCTCTACAGCGGCTAACAATGAGCAGTTCTTC.

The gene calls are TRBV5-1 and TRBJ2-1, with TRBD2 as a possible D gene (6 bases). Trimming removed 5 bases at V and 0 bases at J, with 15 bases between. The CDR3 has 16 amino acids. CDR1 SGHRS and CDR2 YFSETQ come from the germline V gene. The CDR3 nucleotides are TGCGCCAGCAGGGAGGGAGCGGCTACCTCCTACAATGAGCAGTTCTTC. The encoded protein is CASREGAATSYNEQFF.

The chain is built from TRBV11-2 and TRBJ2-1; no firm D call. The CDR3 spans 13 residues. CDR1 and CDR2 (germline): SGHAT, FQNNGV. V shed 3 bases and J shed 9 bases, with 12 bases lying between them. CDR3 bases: TGTGCCAGCAGCTTGTCCCCCTGGGGTGAGCAGTTCTTC. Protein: CASSLSPWGEQFF.